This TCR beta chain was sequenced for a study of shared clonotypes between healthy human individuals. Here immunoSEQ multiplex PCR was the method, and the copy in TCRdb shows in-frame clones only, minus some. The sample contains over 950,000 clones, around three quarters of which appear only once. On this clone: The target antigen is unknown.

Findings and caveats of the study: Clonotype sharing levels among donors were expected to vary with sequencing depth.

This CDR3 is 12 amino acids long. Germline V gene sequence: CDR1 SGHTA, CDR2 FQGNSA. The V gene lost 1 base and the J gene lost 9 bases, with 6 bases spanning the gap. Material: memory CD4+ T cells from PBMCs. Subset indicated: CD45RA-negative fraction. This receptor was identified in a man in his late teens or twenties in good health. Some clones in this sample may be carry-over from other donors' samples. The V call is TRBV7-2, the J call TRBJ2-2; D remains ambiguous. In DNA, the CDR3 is TGTGCCAGCAGCTTAGAGTTCCGGGAGCTGTTTTTT. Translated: CASSLEFRELFF.